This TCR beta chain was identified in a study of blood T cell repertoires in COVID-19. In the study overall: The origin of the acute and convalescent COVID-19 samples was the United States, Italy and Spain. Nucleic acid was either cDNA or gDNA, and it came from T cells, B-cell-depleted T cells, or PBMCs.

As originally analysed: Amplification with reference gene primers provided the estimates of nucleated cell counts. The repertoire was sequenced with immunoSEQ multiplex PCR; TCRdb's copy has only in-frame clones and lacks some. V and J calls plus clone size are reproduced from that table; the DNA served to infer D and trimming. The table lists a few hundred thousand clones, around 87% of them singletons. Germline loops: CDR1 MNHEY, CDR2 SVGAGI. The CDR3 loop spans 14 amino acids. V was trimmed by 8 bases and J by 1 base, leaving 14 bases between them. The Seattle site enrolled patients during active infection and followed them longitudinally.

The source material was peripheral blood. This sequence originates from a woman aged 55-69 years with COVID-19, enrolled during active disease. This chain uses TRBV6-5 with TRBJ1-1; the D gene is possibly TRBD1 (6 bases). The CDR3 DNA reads TGTGCCAGCCGTACCGGGACAAAGAACACTGAAGCTTTCTTT. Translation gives CASRTGTKNTEAFF.